The clone carrying this TCR beta chain was found a few times. This entry comes from a study of blood T cell repertoires in COVID-19. Overall study: COVID-19 samples from acute and convalescent phases originated in the United States, Italy and Spain.

Some clones are missing from TCRdb's copy, which holds only in-frame ones; the method was immunoSEQ multiplex PCR. The data hold over 150,000 clones, with around four fifths observed a single time. Trimming stripped 5 bases from V and 2 bases from J, with 10 bases between. The CDR3 extends over 13 amino acids. The receptor was derived from a woman aged 40-49 years with COVID-19, enrolled during active disease. The chain has TRBV12-3 or TRBV12-4 and TRBJ2-7, with D perhaps TRBD2 (6 bases). Sequencing was done on a sample of peripheral blood. In DNA form, the CDR3 reads TGTGCCAGCAGTGTTGGGGGGACCTACGAGCAGTACTTC. Translation gives CASSVGGTYEQYF.